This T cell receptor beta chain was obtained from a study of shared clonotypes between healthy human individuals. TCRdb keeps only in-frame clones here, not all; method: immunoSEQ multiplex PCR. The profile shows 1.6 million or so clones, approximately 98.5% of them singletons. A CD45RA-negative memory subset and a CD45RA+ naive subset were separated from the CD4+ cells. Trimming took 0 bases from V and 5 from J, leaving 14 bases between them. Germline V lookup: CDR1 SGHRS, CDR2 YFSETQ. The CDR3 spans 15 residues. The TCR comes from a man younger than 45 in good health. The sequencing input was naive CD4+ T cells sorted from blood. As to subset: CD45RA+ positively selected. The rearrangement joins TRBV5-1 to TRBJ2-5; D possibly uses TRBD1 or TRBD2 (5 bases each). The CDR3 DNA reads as TGCGCCAGCAGCTTGGACGGGACGCTGGGGGAGACCCAGTACTTC. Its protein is CASSLDGTLGETQYF.